This TCR beta chain was documented in a study of cytomegalovirus exposure and HLA in healthy donors. Findings and limits, study-wide: Cytomegalovirus-associated TCR beta chains were listed, numbering 150 to 200.

Of note for this clone: Its antigen is still unknown.

Primers for the PCR totalled 60 Vbeta and 13 Jbeta. In the authors' methods: Approximately 11 million of about 88 million unique TCR beta chains were shared, per a later count. Profiled with immunoSEQ multiplex PCR; TCRdb holds only in-frame clones, not every one. That table gives V, J and clone size, and the DNA gave D and trimming. In the table there are 150,000 to 200,000 clones, about 88% of which are singletons. The TCR was taken from a woman between 18 and 29 years old in good health and CMV-seronegative. What was sequenced was PBMCs.

CDR3 region: CASSLQADRPYGYTF. The CDR3 DNA is TGTGCCAGCAGCTTGCAAGCGGACAGGCCCTATGGCTACACCTTC. V and J are TRBV5-4 and TRBJ1-2, with 7 bases lining up with TRBD1. V gave up 1 base and J gave up 4 bases; unmatched junction bases: 7. The CDR3 has 15 residues. Per the germline V gene, CDR1 is SGHNT and CDR2 is YYREEE (reference sequence).